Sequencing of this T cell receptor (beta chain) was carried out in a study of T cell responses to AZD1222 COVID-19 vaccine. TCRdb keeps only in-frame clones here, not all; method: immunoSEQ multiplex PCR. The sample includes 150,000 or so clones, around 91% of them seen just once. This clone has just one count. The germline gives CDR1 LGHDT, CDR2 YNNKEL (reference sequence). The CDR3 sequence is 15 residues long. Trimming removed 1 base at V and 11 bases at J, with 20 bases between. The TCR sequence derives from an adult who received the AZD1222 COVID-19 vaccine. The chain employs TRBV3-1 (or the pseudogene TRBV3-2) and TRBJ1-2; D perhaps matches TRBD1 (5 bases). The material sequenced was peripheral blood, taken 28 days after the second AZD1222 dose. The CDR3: CASSQGIQVHMGYTF. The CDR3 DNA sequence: TGTGCCAGCAGCCAAGGAATACAGGTTCATATGGGGTACACCTTC.